This note documents a single T cell receptor beta chain sequence. Isolation recovered at least 6 million PBMCs from every sample. This entry comes from a study of blood T cells in healthy people across ages. Per germline, CDR1 KGHSH and CDR2 LQKENI. There are 13 residues in the CDR3. Trimming shortened V by 2 bases and J by 4 bases, and 6 bases separated the two germline ends. For the second PCR, which ran for 7 to 11 cycles, a sample-barcoded 5' primer and a J-beta primer mix were used. A template-switch adaptor that had 12 random nucleotides put a tag on each cDNA molecule. TCRdb reprocessed the 5' RACE reads with MiXCR, giving one entry per CDR3 protein. The top ten hold about 4.1% of the sample, which has over a million distinct CDR3 sequences, 40% to 45% seen once.

The chain carries TRBV18 and TRBJ1-5, with D unresolved. Sequencing used blood. The TCR was taken from a young woman in good health. The CDR3 bases are TGTGCCAGCTCACCAACACAGAATCAGCCCCAGCATTTT. Residues: CASSPTQNQPQHF.